The clone carrying this T cell receptor (beta chain) has ten or more counts. Antigen unknown. No donor had other autoimmune disease, uncontrolled infection, pregnancy or lactation. PBMCs originated in approximately 9.1 ml of fresh peripheral blood. This entry is derived from a study of Graves' ophthalmopathy and Graves' hyperthyroidism. Regarding the study as a whole: Sensitivity of around 88% and specificity of around 76% were achieved when a 13-signature model separated ophthalmopathy from stable hyperthyroidism. Appearing in blood as well were most expanded thyroid clonotypes above 0.001 frequency.

This CDR3 contains 14 residues. Trimming removed 2 bases from V and 2 bases from J, with 10 bases in between. The germline V gene encodes CDR1 MNHEY and CDR2 SVGEGT. The TCR beta CDR3 regions underwent amplification from RNA transcripts. An initial RT-PCR round employing HTBI primers preceded a second-round multiplex PCR. TCRdb re-analysed the multiplex PCR reads in MiXCR, keeping a single row per CDR3 protein. The sample contains hundreds of thousands of distinct CDR3 sequences, 22% of which appear only once. Sequencing was done on a sample of peripheral blood. The V gene is TRBV6-2 or TRBV6-3, the J gene TRBJ2-7, with TRBD2 as a possible D gene (6 bases). This clonotype was obtained from a woman between 18 and 30 years old with stable Graves' hyperthyroidism. Some clones in this sample may be carry-over from other donors' samples. The CDR3 DNA sequence: TGTGCCAGCAGTTACCGGGAGACAGCCTACGAGCAGTACTTC. Protein: CASSYRETAYEQYF.